Listed here are 11 T cell receptor beta chains from one sample, sequenced in a study of blood T cell repertoires in COVID-19. Measured with immunoSEQ multiplex PCR; TCRdb has only the in-frame clones, and not every one. The sample holds approximately 260,000 clones, roughly 82% seen once. The sample consisted of peripheral blood. These receptors all stem from a woman of 80 years or more with active or convalescent COVID-19.

This chain joins TRBV19 and TRBJ1-1; possible D gene TRBD1, 5 bases. Deletions cut 5 bases from V and 1 base from J, with 14 bases between. CDR1 LNHDA and CDR2 SQIVND come from the germline V gene (reference sequence). The length of the CDR3 is 15 residues. Here the CDR3 DNA reads TGTGCCAGTAGTCTAAACAGGAGTCCGAACACTGAAGCTTTCTTT. Encoded protein: CASSLNRSPNTEAFF.

The chain employs TRBV6-1 and TRBJ1-5; unclear D gene. Germline assignment: CDR1 MNHNS and CDR2 SASEGT. This CDR3 contains 12 residues. The ends were cut back, 0 bases at V and 7 bases at J, with 4 bases in the middle. CDR3 DNA sequence: TGTGCCAGCAGTGAAGCGCGGCAGCCCCAGCATTTT. It is translated as CASSEARQPQHF.

This clone was seen just once. The chain recombines TRBV18 with TRBJ1-2; TRBD1 matches 7 bases. Germline-derived CDR1 and CDR2 are KGHSH and LQKENI. Trimming took 2 bases from V and 4 from J; bases not matched to a gene: 4. The CDR3 has 14 residues. CDR3 sequence (DNA): TGTGCCAGCTCACCAGGACAGGCCTCCTATGGCTACACCTTC. It specifies CASSPGQASYGYTF.

V usage is TRBV4-1 and J usage is TRBJ2-7; 8 bases are shared with TRBD1. Looked up from germline, CDR1 is MGHRA and CDR2 is YSYEKL. The CDR3 is made up of 15 amino acids. The V and J ends lost 5 bases and 0 bases, in that order; junction bases with no gene match: 6. This CDR3 reads CASSIGQGASYEQYF. DNA for the CDR3: TGCGCCAGCAGCATAGGGCAGGGGGCCTCCTACGAGCAGTACTTC.

This clone was seen a handful of times. The chain couples TRBV30 to TRBJ1-1, with D possibly matching TRBD1 (6 bases). Germline V CDR1 and CDR2: GTSNPN, SVGIG (reference sequence). Trimming shortened V by 2 bases and J by 3 bases, and 10 bases separated the two germline ends. CDR3 length: 13 amino acids. The CDR3: CAWSQQGHTEAFF. CDR3 nucleotide sequence: TGTGCCTGGAGTCAGCAGGGGCACACTGAAGCTTTCTTT. Full variable domain (rest looked up from reference TRBV30 and TRBJ1-1): SQTIHQWPATLVQPVGSPLSLECTVEGTSNPNLYWYRQAAGRGLQLLFYSVGIGQISSEVPQNLSASRPQDRQFILSSKKLLLSDSGFYLCAWSQQGHTEAFFGQGTRLTVV.

This sequence joins TRBV5-1 and TRBJ2-1, with D perhaps TRBD1 (5 bases). Trimming took 5 bases from V and 5 from J, leaving 11 bases between them. Germline assignment: CDR1 SGHRS and CDR2 YFSETQ. This CDR3 contains 13 residues. The DNA for the CDR3 is TGCGCCAGCAGGGTAGGGGATAACAATGAGCAGTTCTTC. This codes for CASRVGDNNEQFF. Full variable domain (missing parts from reference TRBV5-1 and TRBJ2-1): KAGVTQTPRYLIKTRGQQVTLSCSPISGHRSVSWYQQTPGQGLQFLFEYFSETQRNKGNFPGRFSGRQFSNSRSEMNVSTLELGDSALYLCASRVGDNNEQFFGPGTRLTVL.

The genes are TRBV19 and TRBJ2-7, with D unclear. CDR1 LNHDA and CDR2 SQIVND come from the germline V gene (reference sequence). This CDR3 spans 14 amino acids. Trimming removed 0 bases from V and 1 base from J, with 7 bases in between. The CDR3 DNA follows: TGTGCCAGTAGTATAGATCGTAGTTCCTACGAGCAGTACTTC. It encodes CASSIDRSSYEQYF.

This clone was seen just once. A read error may account for a junction end that differs from germline. This sequence joins TRBV28 and TRBJ1-2, with TRBD1 as a possible D gene (5 bases). This CDR3 has 15 residues. CDR1 MDHEN and CDR2 SYDVKM come from the germline V gene. CDR3 region: CASSLPLTGTDYPNF. CDR3 DNA: TGTGCCAGCAGTTTACCCTTGACCGGGACGGACTACCCTAACTTC.

The rearrangement links TRBV11-2 to TRBJ1-5, with D possibly matching TRBD1 (5 bases). The CDR3 consists of 16 residues. V was trimmed by 2 bases and J by 2 bases, leaving 13 bases between them. Germline values: CDR1 SGHAT, CDR2 FQNNGV. CDR3 in amino acids: CASSLRAGERNQPQHF. DNA for the CDR3: TGTGCCAGCAGCTTAAGAGCGGGGGAGCGCAATCAGCCCCAGCATTTT.

The V and J genes are TRBV15 and TRBJ1-5; D unclear. The CDR3 runs to 14 residues. Germline CDR1 is LNHNV and CDR2 is YYDKDF (reference sequence). V was cut by 0 bases and J by 6 bases, with 9 bases left in between. CDR3 in DNA: TGTGCCACCAGCAGAGATCGAGAAATTCAGCCCCAGCATTTT. Protein sequence: CATSRDREIQPQHF.

This clone was detected only once. The V gene is TRBV3-1 (or the pseudogene TRBV3-2), the J gene TRBJ2-4; D might be TRBD2 (5 bases). V lost 3 bases to trimming and J lost 6 bases, with 12 bases between them. Germline V gene lookup returns CDR1 LGHDT and CDR2 YNNKEL (reference sequence). This CDR3 spans 14 amino acids. CDR3 in DNA: TGTGCCAGCAGCCATTCAGGACGGGGAAACATTCAGTACTTC. Translated, it gives CASSHSGRGNIQYF.